Shown below are 26 T cell receptor beta chains from a single sample sequenced in a study of T cells in Graves' hyperthyroidism and ophthalmopathy (dated by TCRdb to between 2018 and 2021). The library was prepared using multiplex PCR. The instrument given in TCRdb is Illumina HiSeq 2000. Amplification of TCR beta CDR3 regions was carried out from RNA transcripts. The TCR CDR3 was subjected to a first round of RT-PCR using the HTBI primer set and the Qiagen OneStep RT-PCR kit. Starting from the raw public reads, TCRdb applied fastp trimming at Q25, assembled clones with MiXCR and retained in-frame beta chains. Under each unique CDR3 protein, matching rows form one entry showing the most common genes and DNA. The sample table shows 600,000 to 900,000 distinct CDR3 sequences, and about a sixth are seen once. Approximately 8.4% of the sample rests with the top ten. Sequenced: blood. Receptors originate from a man between 18 and 29 years old with Graves' hyperthyroidism.

In regard to this clonotype: A much larger clone differs by one base, so this may be a read error. The V and J genes are TRBV29-1 and TRBJ2-1, with 8 bases fitting TRBD2. The DNA end favors TRBJ2-7, so the J call may be wrong. The CDR3 is 14 amino acids. Germline assignment: CDR1 SQVTM and CDR2 ANQGSEA. CDR3 in amino acids: CSVYSGMHYNEQYF. As DNA, the CDR3 is TGCAGCGTTTATAGCGGGATGCACTACAATGAGCAGTACTTC.

In this sample, this clonotype turned up a few times. The chain combines TRBV3-1 with TRBJ2-1, with TRBD2 identical over 15 bases. The CDR3 sequence is 20 residues long. Unmatched junction bases numbered 12, after V lost 2 bases and J lost 4 bases. The germline V gene has CDR1 LGHDT and CDR2 YNNKEL (reference sequence). The CDR3 DNA is TGTGCCAGCAGCCAATCAGGGGGACTAGCGGGAGGACGCGTATACAATGAGCAGTTCTTC. This translates into CASSQSGGLAGGRVYNEQFF.

This clonotype was seen repeatedly, ten times or more. V is TRBV3-1 and J is TRBJ1-1; D possibly corresponds to TRBD1 (5 bases). This CDR3 is 16 amino acids long. The V end was cut by 4 bases, the J end by 0 bases, with 15 bases between. The germline V gene encodes CDR1 LGHDT and CDR2 YNNKEL (reference sequence). CDR3: CASSRATGLMNTEAFF. CDR3 DNA: TGTGCCAGCAGCCGAGCAACAGGCCTCATGAACACTGAAGCTTTCTTT. Full variable domain (remainder filled in from reference TRBV3-1 and TRBJ1-1): DTAVSQTPKYLVTQMGNDKSIKCEQNLGHDTMYWYKQDSKKFLKIMFSYNNKELIINETVPNRFSPKSPDKAHLNLHINSLELGDSAVYFCASSRATGLMNTEAFFGQGTRLTVV.

This clonotype appeared a few times. This sequence joins TRBV10-3 and TRBJ2-5, with D possibly being TRBD2 (5 bases). Between the trimmed V and J ends, which lost 0 bases and 1 base, there was a span of 9 bases. CDR1 and CDR2 from the germline V gene are ENHRY and SYGVKD. The CDR3 consists of 15 residues. The CDR3 nucleotides read TGTGCCATCAGTGAGTCGAAGCGGAGCCAAGAGACCCAGTACTTC. This codes for CAISESKRSQETQYF.

This chain links TRBV18 with TRBJ2-2, with a tentative D call TRBD1 (5 bases). The CDR3 spans 13 residues. Trimming removed 4 bases at V and 3 bases at J, with 6 bases between. Germline V lookup: CDR1 KGHSH, CDR2 LQKENI. In DNA, the CDR3 is TGTGCCAGCTCACGGGGCCACACCGGGGAGCTGTTTTTT. Encoded protein: CASSRGHTGELFF.

The chain has TRBV28 and TRBJ2-4; TRBD2 matches 9 bases. This CDR3 is 12 amino acids long. V shed 8 bases and J 8 bases; nucleotides not matched to a gene: 4. CDR1 MDHEN and CDR2 SYDVKM come from the germline V gene. The CDR3 sequence: CASAGGGDIQYF. The CDR3 DNA sequence: TGTGCCAGCGCGGGAGGGGGTGACATTCAGTACTTC.

The rearrangement links TRBV7-9 to TRBJ2-1; a possible D gene is TRBD2 (5 bases). Trimming shortened V by 3 bases and J by 8 bases, and 14 bases separated the two germline ends. Germline values: CDR1 SEHNR, CDR2 FQNEAQ (reference sequence). CDR3 length: 14 amino acids. The chain's CDR3 is CASSFFPGGHEQFF. The CDR3 DNA is TGTGCCAGCAGCTTCTTCCCCGGAGGCCATGAGCAGTTCTTC.

This clonotype was found many times. The CDR3 loop reads CASSRYTGELFF. The CDR3 bases are TGTGCCAGCAGCCGCTATACCGGGGAGCTGTTTTTT. This chain uses TRBV27 with TRBJ2-2; D not certain. The germline V and J ends were trimmed by 6 bases and 5 bases, with 7 bases remaining between them. The CDR3 length is 12 residues. Germline CDR1 reads MNHEY; CDR2 reads SMNVEV (reference sequence).

The chain is built from TRBV25-1 and TRBJ1-4, with D tentatively TRBD1 (5 bases). The CDR3 sequence is 14 residues long. Trimming left V 1 base short and J 6 bases short, with 9 bases between. The germline V gene has CDR1 MGHDK and CDR2 SYGVNS. This chain's CDR3 is CASSEFQTDEKLFF. DNA for the CDR3: TGTGCCAGCAGTGAATTCCAGACAGATGAAAAACTGTTTTTT.

This chain links TRBV3-1 with TRBJ2-1, with a possible D match to TRBD2 (6 bases). This CDR3 has 13 residues. The V end was cut by 8 bases, the J end by 11 bases, with 19 bases between. Per germline, CDR1 LGHDT and CDR2 YNNKEL (reference sequence). The CDR3 coding sequence is TGTGCCAGCGAGGGGATGTGGGGGAGGAAGCAGTTCTTC. It specifies CASEGMWGRKQFF.

This clonotype was recorded at least ten times. J is TRBJ2-3 and V is TRBV7-2; 7 bases are shared with TRBD1. The J segment lost 2 bases and the V segment lost 5 bases, leaving 7 bases of the junction unmatched. From germline, CDR1 is SGHTA and CDR2 FQGNSA. This CDR3 has 15 residues. The DNA of the CDR3 is TGTGCCAGCAGCGGAAGGGGGCAGAACACAGATACGCAGTATTTT. It codes for CASSGRGQNTDTQYF. The full variable domain, with the rest looked up from reference TRBV7-2 and TRBJ2-3, is GAGVSQSPSNKVTEKGKDVELRCDPISGHTALYWYRQSLGQGLEFLIYFQGNSAPDKSGLPSDRFSAERTGGSVSTLTIQRTQQEDSAVYLCASSGRGQNTDTQYFGPGTRLTVL.

Many counts were recorded for this clonotype. For the CDR3, the DNA is TGTGCCGCCGGGACAGGGTCTGGGAATGAGCAGTTCTTC. Protein product: CAAGTGSGNEQFF. The V call is TRBV28, the J call TRBJ2-1; 9 bases fit TRBD1. V lost 11 bases to trimming and J lost 7 bases; unmatched junction nucleotides: 9. Germline assignment: CDR1 MDHEN and CDR2 SYDVKM. The CDR3 has 13 amino acids.

The chain links TRBV9 to TRBJ1-3; D possibly corresponds to TRBD1 (5 bases). CDR1 SGDLS and CDR2 YYNGEE come from the germline V gene. V was cut by 4 bases and J by 0 bases, with 20 bases left in between. This CDR3 is built from 18 residues. The CDR3 nucleotides are TGTGCCAGCAGCCCCCGGGGGTGGGGACGGCACTCTGGAAACACCATATATTTT. Its protein product is CASSPRGWGRHSGNTIYF.

This clonotype was detected ten times or more. The chain links TRBV12-5 to TRBJ2-1; TRBD2 might be the D (5 bases). Trimming removed 1 base at V and 9 bases at J, with 10 bases between. This CDR3 has 13 amino acids. Germline loops: CDR1 LGHNT, CDR2 FRNRAP. CDR3 in amino acids: CASGLAERTEQFF. In DNA form, the CDR3 reads TGTGCTAGTGGTTTGGCTGAGCGGACTGAGCAGTTCTTC.

This chain connects TRBV5-5 to TRBJ2-7; 11 bases line up with TRBD2. The CDR3 loop spans 16 amino acids. The junction had 13 bases not matched to a gene; V was cut back by 4 bases and J by 7 bases. CDR1 SGHKS and CDR2 YYEKEE come from the germline V gene (reference sequence). CDR3 sequence: CASSQDLLAGVREQYF. Written as DNA, the CDR3 is TGTGCCAGCAGCCAAGATCTACTAGCGGGAGTACGGGAGCAGTACTTC.

This chain uses TRBV11-3 with TRBJ1-2, with D perhaps TRBD1 (6 bases). The V gene lost 0 bases and the J gene lost 4 bases, with 12 bases spanning the gap. CDR1 SGHNT and CDR2 YENEEA come from the germline V gene. The CDR3 consists of 15 residues. As DNA, the CDR3 is TGTGCCAGCAGCTTAGAACTGGGGGCCTCCTATGGCTACACCTTC. Its protein is CASSLELGASYGYTF.

There are a few counts of this clonotype. The chain is built from TRBV20-1 and TRBJ2-5, with 12 nucleotides matching TRBD1. J was trimmed by 4 bases and V by 3 bases; bases with no gene match: 15. This CDR3 contains 18 residues. CDR1 and CDR2 (germline): DFQATT, SNEGSKA (reference sequence). This CDR3 reads CSARGTGGDLWAGETQYF. In nucleotides, the CDR3 is TGCAGTGCTAGGGGGACAGGGGGCGACCTATGGGCCGGAGAGACCCAGTACTTC.

With regard to this clonotype: One junction end disagrees with the germline gene, perhaps due to a read error. The chain couples TRBV20-1 to TRBJ2-7; 8 bases agree with TRBD1. CDR1 DFQATT and CDR2 SNEGSKA come from the germline V gene (reference sequence). This CDR3 is 14 amino acids long. The CDR3 DNA reads as TGCAGTGCTAGAATCGGCCAGGGGGCTTACGTGCAGTACTTC. Its protein product is CSARIGQGAYVQYF.

The chain is built from TRBV3-1 and TRBJ2-1; D uncertain. CDR3 length: 14 amino acids. Germline lookup yields CDR1 LGHDT and CDR2 YNNKEL (reference sequence). Trimming removed 4 bases from V and 8 bases from J, with 15 bases in between. CDR3: CASSRPSRPHEQFF. The DNA of the CDR3 is TGTGCCAGCAGCCGCCCAAGCCGGCCCCATGAGCAGTTCTTC.

The chain carries TRBV12-5 and TRBJ2-1; 9 bases are shared with TRBD2. CDR1 and CDR2 (germline): LGHNT, FRNRAP. Trimming took 5 bases from V and 7 from J; bases not matched to a gene: 12. CDR3 length equals 16 residues. Here the CDR3 reads CASGTNPGLANNEQFF. The CDR3 coding sequence is TGTGCTAGTGGTACCAACCCGGGACTAGCTAATAATGAGCAGTTCTTC.

There are a few counts of this clonotype. The rearrangement uses TRBV20-1 and TRBJ1-5; TRBD1 agrees at 7 bases. V shed 4 bases, J shed 1 base, and the junction held 4 bases outside the gene matches. In germline, CDR1 is DFQATT, CDR2 SNEGSKA (reference sequence). The length of the CDR3 is 14 residues. In DNA form, the CDR3 reads TGCAGTGCTAATTCGGGACAGAGCAATCAGCCCCAGCATTTT. Its protein product is CSANSGQSNQPQHF.

This chain connects TRBV24-1 to TRBJ2-1; 12 bases fit TRBD2. Per the germline V gene, CDR1 is KGHDR and CDR2 is SFDVKD. J lost 1 base, V lost 7 bases, and 4 bases had no gene match. The length of the CDR3 is 16 residues. Here the CDR3 reads CATSAGLAGSYNEQFF. DNA of the CDR3: TGTGCCACCAGCGCCGGACTAGCGGGATCCTACAATGAGCAGTTCTTC.

This clonotype was observed at least ten times. V and J are TRBV16 and TRBJ2-1; 9 bases align to TRBD1. This CDR3 contains 14 residues. Germline-derived CDR1 and CDR2 are KGHSY and FQNENV. Losses at the gene ends were 5 bases for V and 5 bases for J; bases not matched to a gene: 4. The CDR3 reads CASSNRGPNNEQFF. As DNA, the CDR3 is TGTGCCAGCAGCAACAGGGGGCCTAACAATGAGCAGTTCTTC.

The CDR3 nucleotides read TGCAGTGCCCTCACGGGACCGGTTCATCAGCCCCAGCATTTT. Translating gives CSALTGPVHQPQHF. The chain is built from TRBV20-1 and TRBJ1-5; a possible D gene is TRBD1 (5 bases). Trimming removed 6 bases from V and 5 bases from J, with 17 bases in between. Germline V gene lookup returns CDR1 DFQATT and CDR2 SNEGSKA (reference sequence). The CDR3 runs to 14 residues.

The sample holds many counts of this clonotype. The chain recombines TRBV11-3 with TRBJ2-1; perhaps TRBD2 as D (6 bases). The CDR3 consists of 13 residues. Germline loops: CDR1 SGHNT, CDR2 YENEEA. V was trimmed by 5 bases and J by 9 bases, leaving 14 bases between them. CDR3 in amino acids: CASSTEGFGEQFF. The CDR3 coding sequence is TGTGCCAGCAGCACGGAGGGATTTGGTGAGCAGTTCTTC.

The sample holds many counts of this clonotype. This chain uses TRBV4-1 with TRBJ2-3; 7 positions match TRBD2. This CDR3 contains 15 residues. Unmatched junction bases numbered 4, after V lost 0 bases and J lost 4 bases. The germline V gene encodes CDR1 MGHRA and CDR2 YSYEKL. The CDR3 DNA sequence: TGCGCCAGCAGCCAAGATCGCGGGAGTCCAGATACGCAGTATTTT. This encodes CASSQDRGSPDTQYF.